This entry features one TCR beta chain sequence. Its antigen is currently unknown. A much more abundant neighbour one base away suggests this may be a read error. General study findings and limits: In terms of TCR gene usage, tumor memory CD4+ T cells clustered together with blood and lymph node memory CD4+ cells, as well as with lymph node naive CD4+ cells. Tumor Treg TCRs overlapped most with tumor naive CD4+ cells.

Cells sorted as Tregs were CD4+, CD25+ and CD127-/low. CDR1 and CDR2 (germline): MNHEY, SMNVEV (reference sequence). With 1 base removed from V and 7 bases from J, the gap between germline ends came to 20 bases. This CDR3 spans 16 amino acids. Semi-nested PCR with Nested Universal Primer A followed constant-region reverse priming of full-length variable regions. MiXCR, applied by TCRdb to the 5' RACE reads, yields one record per CDR3 protein. The table records about 32,000 distinct CDR3 sequences, over 25% of them present only once. The gene calls are TRBV27 and TRBJ2-7; the D gene is possibly TRBD2 (5 bases). The sequenced material came from tumor-infiltrating Tregs sorted from the breast tumor. The TCR originated in a female donor with breast cancer. The CDR3 reads CASSLLGLATYNEQYF. The DNA for the CDR3 is TGTGCCAGCAGTTTATTAGGGCTAGCCACCTACAATGAGCAGTACTTC.